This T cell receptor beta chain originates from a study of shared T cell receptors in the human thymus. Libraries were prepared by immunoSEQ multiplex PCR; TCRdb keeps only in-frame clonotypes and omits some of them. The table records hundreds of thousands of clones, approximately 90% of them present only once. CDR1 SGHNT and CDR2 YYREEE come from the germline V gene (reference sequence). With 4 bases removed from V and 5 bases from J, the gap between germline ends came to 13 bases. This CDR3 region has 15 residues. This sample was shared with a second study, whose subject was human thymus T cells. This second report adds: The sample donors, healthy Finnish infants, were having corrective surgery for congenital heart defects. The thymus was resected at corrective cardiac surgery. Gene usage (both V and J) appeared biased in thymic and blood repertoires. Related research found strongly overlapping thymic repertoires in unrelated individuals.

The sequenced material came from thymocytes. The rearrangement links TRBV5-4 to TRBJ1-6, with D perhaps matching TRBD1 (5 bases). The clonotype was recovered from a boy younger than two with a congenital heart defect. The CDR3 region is CASSLRDFNNSPLHF. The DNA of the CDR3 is TGTGCCAGCAGCCTCAGGGACTTCAATAATTCACCCCTCCACTTT.